The 31 T cell receptor beta chains below all came from one sample that was sequenced in a study of CD8+ T cells in alopecia areata. Extraction of RNA preceded its reverse transcription into cDNA, which served as the sequencing template. TCRdb keeps only in-frame clones here, not all; method: immunoSEQ multiplex PCR. The profile shows hundreds of thousands of clones, roughly two thirds of them singletons. The source material was CD4+ T cells sorted from blood, sampled at week 0. The receptors originated from a human donor with alopecia areata.

CDR3 coding DNA: TGTGCCTGGAGTCCGTCCGGGTTACTCGTCTATGGCTACACCTTC. This gives the protein CAWSPSGLLVYGYTF. The chain couples TRBV30 to TRBJ1-2; D not resolved. Germline CDR1 GTSNPN, CDR2 SVGIG (reference sequence). The CDR3 is made up of 15 amino acids. V lost 2 bases and J lost 4, with 17 bases in between.

This clone was picked up a small number of times. Other DNA sequences in this specimen translate into the identical CDR3. The chain couples TRBV29-1 to TRBJ2-5; D uncertain. V lost 0 bases and J lost 4, with 12 bases in between. This CDR3 contains 14 residues. In germline, CDR1 is SQVTM, CDR2 ANQGSEA. The CDR3 region has the DNA TGCAGCGTTGAAGATACCGGCGGTATAGAGACCCAGTACTTC. Translation gives CSVEDTGGIETQYF. The complete variable domain, with remaining parts taken from reference TRBV29-1 and TRBJ2-5, reads SAVISQKPSRDICQRGTSLTIQCQVDSQVTMMFWYRQQPGQSLTLIATANQGSEATYESGFVIDKFPISRPNLTFSTLTVSNMSPEDSSIYLCSVEDTGGIETQYFGPGTRLLVL.

A few counts support this clone. V gene TRBV4-3 combines with J gene TRBJ2-7; D could derive from TRBD1 or TRBD2 (6 bases each). The V end lost 0 bases, the J end lost 3 bases, and 12 bases lay between the germline ends. CDR1 LGHNA and CDR2 YSLEER come from the germline V gene. CDR3 length equals 15 residues. This CDR3 is CASSQERRGLYEQYF. Here the CDR3 DNA reads TGCGCCAGCAGCCAAGAAAGACGGGGGCTCTACGAGCAGTACTTC.

V and J are TRBV29-1 and TRBJ2-3; D not resolved. CDR1 is SQVTM, CDR2 ANQGSEA, per germline. This CDR3 spans 12 amino acids. The V gene lost 4 bases and the J gene lost 6 bases, with 11 bases spanning the gap. CDR3 sequence reads: CSVGALGDTQYF. DNA for the CDR3: TGCAGCGTTGGGGCACTGGGGGATACGCAGTATTTT.

The chain uses TRBV7-2 and TRBJ2-1; tentatively, D is TRBD1 or TRBD2 (5 bases each). The V end was cut by 5 bases, the J end by 13 bases, with 15 bases between. The germline V gene has CDR1 SGHTA and CDR2 FQGNSA. The CDR3 is made up of 12 amino acids. CDR3 protein: CASSLHRDVQFF. CDR3 bases: TGTGCCAGCAGCCTACACCGGGACGTACAGTTCTTC.

The chain joins TRBV5-1 to TRBJ2-7; 10 positions match TRBD2. The germline V gene has CDR1 SGHRS and CDR2 YFSETQ. The V gene end was trimmed by 0 bases and the J gene end by 0 bases; junction bases not matched to a gene: 0. There are 15 residues in the CDR3. Here the CDR3 reads CASSLGTSGSYEQYF. CDR3 bases: TGCGCCAGCAGCTTGGGGACTAGCGGCTCCTACGAGCAGTACTTC.

This chain joins TRBV30 and TRBJ2-7, with 10 bases identical to TRBD1. J gave up 8 bases and V 2 bases, and 9 bases lay outside the gene matches. Germline lookup yields CDR1 GTSNPN and CDR2 SVGIG (reference sequence). The CDR3 runs 14 residues. The CDR3 bases are TGTGCCTGGAGTCCCCGGGACAGGGGATTTAAGCAGTACTTC. It specifies CAWSPRDRGFKQYF.

The CDR3 region has the DNA TGTGCTAGTGGTCTCCGGGACAGGGTCCACAATGAGCAGTTCTTC. Translating it yields CASGLRDRVHNEQFF. V is TRBV12-5 and J is TRBJ2-1; 9 bases map to TRBD1. Looked up from germline, CDR1 is LGHNT and CDR2 is FRNRAP. CDR3 length equals 15 residues. V shed 5 bases, J shed 5 bases, and the junction held 7 bases outside the gene matches. The full variable domain, in which reference TRBV12-5 and TRBJ2-1 provide the parts outside the CDR3, is DARVTQTPRHKVTEMGQEVTMRCQPILGHNTVFWYRQTMMQGLELLAYFRNRAPLDDSGMPKDRFSAEMPDATLATLKIQPSEPRDSAVYFCASGLRDRVHNEQFFGPGTRLTVL.

The chain uses TRBV4-1 and TRBJ2-1; 11 bases line up with TRBD2. V dropped 1 base and J dropped 7; count of bases not matched to a gene: 9. CDR3 length: 17 residues. Germline V gives CDR1 MGHRA, CDR2 YSYEKL. The CDR3 bases are TGCGCCAGCAGCCAAGGATTCCTAGCGGGGGGTTTGAATGAGCAGTTCTTC. Protein product: CASSQGFLAGGLNEQFF.

V and J are TRBV30 and TRBJ1-3; D remains unclear. Germline CDR1 reads GTSNPN; CDR2 reads SVGIG (reference sequence). V shed 5 bases and J shed 1 base, with 6 bases lying between them. The CDR3 loop spans 12 amino acids. The chain's CDR3 is CAWAGSGNTIYF. The CDR3 region has the DNA TGTGCCTGGGCGGGTTCTGGAAACACCATATATTTT.

The CDR3 nucleotides read TGTGCCAGCAGCCACTCACTAGCGGGGGAGGGGAATGAGCAGTTCTTC. It codes for CASSHSLAGEGNEQFF. This sequence joins TRBV4-2 and TRBJ2-1; 11 nucleotides agree with TRBD2. The CDR3 sequence is 16 residues long. The V gene end was trimmed by 3 bases and the J gene end by 7 bases; junction bases not matched to a gene: 8. Germline V gene sequence: CDR1 LGHNA, CDR2 YNFKEQ.

This clone has only one observation. V is TRBV4-1 and J is TRBJ2-7; D is possibly TRBD2 (6 bases). In germline, CDR1 is MGHRA, CDR2 YSYEKL. Between the trimmed V and J ends, which lost 5 bases and 7 bases, there was a span of 18 bases. The CDR3 has 14 amino acids. For the CDR3, the DNA is TGCGCCAGCAGCAACCGCGGGGTGGAGGGGGAGCAGTACTTC. Protein: CASSNRGVEGEQYF.

The chain is built from TRBV10-3 and TRBJ2-5; a weak D match, TRBD2 (5 bases). The CDR3 contains 13 residues. V was clipped by 7 bases and J by 5 bases, with 14 bases between them. Germline CDR1 ENHRY, CDR2 SYGVKD. The CDR3 spells CAIMSGYDETQYF. Here the CDR3 DNA reads TGTGCCATCATGAGCGGATACGACGAGACCCAGTACTTC.

This clone has only one observation. The chain couples TRBV7-2 to TRBJ2-3, with 12 bases aligning to TRBD1. The CDR3 has 16 residues. V shed 4 bases, J shed 2 bases, and the junction held 4 bases outside the gene matches. Germline CDR1 and CDR2: SGHTA and FQGNSA. CDR3 DNA sequence: TGTGCCAGCAGCTCCGGGACAGGGGGCAACACAGATACGCAGTATTTT. Its protein is CASSSGTGGNTDTQYF.

In its sample, this clone was seen once. The rearrangement uses TRBV4-2 and TRBJ2-6; possibly TRBD1 or TRBD2 for D (6 bases each). This CDR3 contains 21 residues. CDR1 and CDR2 from the germline V gene are LGHNA and YNFKEQ. The V end lost 4 bases, the J end lost 0 bases, and 25 bases lay between the germline ends. Here the CDR3 reads CASSLQQRQDWEVSGANVLTF. The CDR3 nucleotides read TGTGCCAGCAGCCTACAGCAGAGACAGGACTGGGAGGTCTCTGGGGCCAACGTCCTGACTTTC.

The chain is built from TRBV4-3 and TRBJ1-2, with D perhaps TRBD1 (5 bases). Germline values: CDR1 LGHNA, CDR2 YSLEER. The CDR3 consists of 15 residues. With 0 bases removed from V and 5 bases from J, the gap between germline ends came to 13 bases. CDR3 in DNA: TGCGCCAGCAGCCAAGAGGCAGGGATGAGATATGGCTACACCTTC. This codes for CASSQEAGMRYGYTF.

V is TRBV9 and J is TRBJ2-5; D gene unclear. Germline-derived CDR1 and CDR2 are SGDLS and YYNGEE. V shed 0 bases and J shed 1 base, with 10 bases lying between them. This CDR3 is 15 amino acids long. CDR3 protein: CASSVVGTAQETQYF. CDR3 DNA sequence: TGTGCCAGCAGCGTAGTAGGAACGGCCCAAGAGACCCAGTACTTC.

Only a few counts were recorded for this clone. The chain uses TRBV2 and TRBJ2-4; TRBD1 agrees at 7 bases. Germline CDR1 SNHLY, CDR2 FYNNEI. The CDR3 covers 18 residues. Trimming took 6 bases from V and 0 from J; bases not matched to a gene: 14. CDR3 loop: CASSRGQDWGLAKNIQYF. CDR3 DNA sequence: TGTGCCAGCAGCCGCGGACAGGACTGGGGGTTAGCCAAAAACATTCAGTACTTC. The full variable domain, rest sourced from reference TRBV2 and TRBJ2-4, is EPEVTQTPSHQVTQMGQEVILRCVPISNHLYFYWYRQILGQKVEFLVSFYNNEISEKSEIFDDQFSVERPDGSNFTLKIRSTKLEDSAMYFCASSRGQDWGLAKNIQYFGAGTRLSVL.

Only a few counts were recorded for this clone. This sequence joins TRBV29-1 and TRBJ2-1; no clear D gene. The V end lost 6 bases, the J end lost 6 bases, and 12 bases lay between the germline ends. The germline V gene has CDR1 SQVTM and CDR2 ANQGSEA. The CDR3 has 12 amino acids. In nucleotides, the CDR3 is TGCAGCGTACGATCTTCGGCCAATGAGCAGTTCTTC. It yields the protein CSVRSSANEQFF.

The chain has TRBV29-1 and TRBJ2-7; D uncertain. CDR1 is SQVTM, CDR2 ANQGSEA, per germline. This CDR3 region has 12 residues. Trimming took 6 bases from V and 2 from J, leaving 11 bases between them. CDR3 sequence (DNA): TGCAGCGTGGTTATTTCAACCTACGAGCAGTACTTC. Encoded protein: CSVVISTYEQYF.

The chain uses TRBV27 and TRBJ2-7, with D perhaps assigned TRBD1 or TRBD2 (5 bases each). The CDR3 length is 14 residues. V was trimmed by 6 bases and J by 4 bases, leaving 16 bases between them. Germline CDR1 is MNHEY and CDR2 is SMNVEV (reference sequence). The CDR3 nucleotides read TGTGCCAGCAGGACCCGGGACCCCGATTACGAGCAGTACTTC. This encodes CASRTRDPDYEQYF.

The rearrangement joins TRBV29-1 to TRBJ2-1; possible D gene TRBD2, 6 bases. V lost 7 bases, J lost 6 bases, and 22 bases lay in between. Germline-derived CDR1 and CDR2 are SQVTM and ANQGSEA. The CDR3 covers 15 residues. The CDR3 region has the DNA TGCAGCGCCGGAGGGTTCCAGAAACTAGGCAATGAGCAGTTCTTC. It codes for CSAGGFQKLGNEQFF.

V usage is TRBV7-3 and J usage is TRBJ1-6, with D perhaps matching TRBD1 (6 bases). This CDR3 spans 13 amino acids. From germline, CDR1 is SGHTA and CDR2 FQGTGA. V gave up 5 bases and J gave up 10 bases, with 12 bases separating them. The CDR3 reads CASSRGDESPLHF. CDR3 nucleotide sequence: TGTGCCAGCAGCAGGGGGGACGAGTCACCCCTCCACTTT.

This clone is a singleton in its sample. CDR3 sequence reads: CATREDFPYEQYF. The CDR3 DNA follows: TGTGCCACCCGTGAGGACTTTCCCTACGAGCAGTACTTC. The chain links TRBV10-3 to TRBJ2-7; a possible D gene is TRBD2 (5 bases). With 10 bases removed from V and 2 bases from J, the gap between germline ends came to 15 bases. The CDR3 sequence is 13 residues long. The V gene's germline CDR1 is ENHRY and CDR2 SYGVKD.

This rearrangement joins TRBV29-1 to TRBJ2-2, with a weak D call TRBD2 (6 bases). This CDR3 comprises 14 residues. Trimming left V 6 bases short and J 1 base short, with 12 bases between. Per the germline V gene, CDR1 is SQVTM and CDR2 is ANQGSEA. CDR3 bases: TGCAGCGTCGGGGGACTTCTGAACACCGGGGAGCTGTTTTTT. Translating it yields CSVGGLLNTGELFF.

The chain uses TRBV29-1 and TRBJ1-4, with 8 bases matching TRBD1. After removal of 0 bases from V and 8 bases from J, the junction contained 5 bases not matched to a gene. The CDR3 extends over 14 amino acids. Germline V CDR1 and CDR2: SQVTM, ANQGSEA. CDR3 bases: TGCAGCGTTGAAGAGGGGACAGGAGACGAAAAACTGTTTTTT. Amino acids: CSVEEGTGDEKLFF.

The rearrangement joins TRBV4-1 to TRBJ1-2, with 10 nucleotides matching TRBD1. CDR3 length: 15 amino acids. The germline V gene has CDR1 MGHRA and CDR2 YSYEKL. J was trimmed by 5 bases and V by 3 bases; bases with no gene match: 6. CDR3 amino acids: CASSQPGQGLYGYTF. The CDR3 DNA follows: TGCGCCAGCAGCCAGCCGGGACAGGGGCTTTATGGCTACACCTTC.

The V and J genes are TRBV11-2 and TRBJ1-5; 7 positions agree with TRBD1. J was trimmed by 3 bases and V by 5 bases; bases with no gene match: 7. The CDR3 totals 15 residues. The V gene's germline CDR1 is SGHAT and CDR2 FQNNGV. The CDR3 protein is CASSPTTGYNQPQHF. The DNA of the CDR3 is TGTGCCAGCAGCCCAACGACAGGGTACAATCAGCCCCAGCATTTT.

The chain combines TRBV29-1 with TRBJ2-7; 10 bases are a match to TRBD1. From germline, CDR1 is SQVTM and CDR2 ANQGSEA. The CDR3 runs 14 residues. The V gene end was trimmed by 5 bases and the J gene end by 3 bases; junction bases not matched to a gene: 7. The CDR3 protein is CSVTGRTGGYEQYF. The CDR3 DNA reads as TGCAGCGTTACCGGAAGGACAGGGGGCTACGAGCAGTACTTC.

The V call is TRBV29-1, the J call TRBJ2-1; 7 positions match TRBD1. Germline CDR1 reads SQVTM; CDR2 reads ANQGSEA. CDR3 length equals 13 residues. After removal of 7 bases from V and 5 bases from J, the junction contained 8 bases not matched to a gene. The CDR3 region is CSGRDRQHNEQFF. CDR3 in DNA: TGCAGCGGCCGGGACAGACAGCACAATGAGCAGTTCTTC.

This CDR3 is CAWRVVSTDTQYF. CDR3 DNA sequence: TGTGCCTGGAGGGTGGTTAGCACAGATACGCAGTATTTT. This chain links TRBV30 with TRBJ2-3; no clear D gene. The V gene lost 3 bases and the J gene lost 0 bases, with 7 bases spanning the gap. The CDR3 length is 13 residues. The germline V gene has CDR1 GTSNPN and CDR2 SVGIG (reference sequence).